One and the same sample provided the 28 T cell receptor beta chains below, sequenced in a study of shared clonotypes between healthy human individuals. Here immunoSEQ multiplex PCR was the method, and the copy in TCRdb shows in-frame clones only, minus some. This table has 2 million to 2.5 million clones, around 92% appearing once. Source material: naive CD4+ T cells from PBMCs. Subset reported: CD45RA+ positively selected. These receptors were obtained from a man in his late teens or twenties in good health. Some clones in this sample may be carry-over from other donors' samples.

As for this clone: In the same sample, other DNA sequences code for this CDR3. The chain couples TRBV6-5 to TRBJ1-3; D is undetermined. Germline V gives CDR1 MNHEY, CDR2 SVGAGI. V lost 0 bases and J 3 bases, leaving 9 bases between the germline ends. The CDR3 covers 15 residues. The CDR3 protein is CASSYSWGFGNTIYF. DNA of the CDR3: TGTGCCAGCAGTTACTCATGGGGTTTTGGAAACACCATATATTTT.

This clone appeared once. The rearrangement uses TRBV7-2 and TRBJ2-3; a weak D match, TRBD1 (5 bases). V shed 6 bases and J shed 4 bases, with 14 bases lying between them. Germline V gene data show CDR1 as SGHTA and CDR2 as FQGNSA. The CDR3 spans 14 residues. This chain's CDR3 is CASRLLLGADTQYF. The CDR3 DNA sequence: TGTGCCAGCAGACTACTCTTAGGGGCAGATACGCAGTATTTT.

The chain carries TRBV2 and TRBJ2-3; maybe TRBD2 (5 bases). Germline V gene lookup returns CDR1 SNHLY and CDR2 FYNNEI. The CDR3 sequence is 13 residues long. V was shortened by 4 bases and J by 4 bases, with 9 bases between the two germline ends. The CDR3 spells CASSGGISDTQYF. Here the CDR3 DNA reads TGTGCCAGCAGTGGAGGGATTTCAGATACGCAGTATTTT.

As to this clone: Other DNA sequences from this sample encode an identical CDR3 as well. The chain links TRBV9 to TRBJ2-7, with TRBD1 matching 8 bases. The CDR3 runs to 14 residues. V was pared by 3 bases and J by 2 bases, with 4 bases of the junction left unmatched. The germline CDR1 and CDR2 sequences are SGDLS and YYNGEE. Written as DNA, the CDR3 is TGTGCCAGCAGCGCGGGGACAGGACCCTACGAGCAGTACTTC. Its protein is CASSAGTGPYEQYF.

The CDR3 nucleotides are TGTGCCAGCTCACCGGGACAGGGTGTTTCAAGCGGGGAGCTGTTTTTT. Its protein product is CASSPGQGVSSGELFF. This sequence joins TRBV18 and TRBJ2-2; 9 nucleotides align to TRBD1. CDR1 is KGHSH, CDR2 LQKENI, per germline. The V segment lost 3 bases and the J segment 7 bases; nucleotides outside the gene matches: 9. This CDR3 is built from 16 residues.

J is TRBJ1-5 and V is TRBV9, with 8 bases aligning to TRBD1. Germline CDR1 reads SGDLS; CDR2 reads YYNGEE. Trimming removed 2 bases from V and 9 bases from J; junction bases left unmatched: 4. This CDR3 comprises 13 residues. This CDR3 reads CASSVPRGLPQHF. The CDR3 DNA sequence: TGTGCCAGCAGCGTCCCCAGGGGGCTGCCCCAGCATTTT. Full variable domain (remainder filled in from reference TRBV9 and TRBJ1-5): DSGVTQTPKHLITATGQRVTLRCSPRSGDLSVYWYQQSLDQGLQFLIQYYNGEERAKGNILERFSAQQFPDLHSELNLSSLELGDSALYFCASSVPRGLPQHFGDGTRLSIL.

This chain connects TRBV6-5 to TRBJ1-4; D possibly corresponds to TRBD1 (5 bases). CDR1 is MNHEY, CDR2 SVGAGI, per germline. The length of the CDR3 is 14 residues. V was shortened by 2 bases and J by 6 bases, with 10 bases between the two germline ends. CDR3 in amino acids: CASSYRGTYEKLFF. The DNA for the CDR3 is TGTGCCAGCAGTTACCGGGGGACCTATGAAAAACTGTTTTTT.

The chain couples TRBV5-1 to TRBJ1-3, with D uncertain. The ends were cut back, 4 bases at V and 2 bases at J, with 10 bases in the middle. Germline CDR1 reads SGHRS; CDR2 reads YFSETQ. CDR3 length: 14 amino acids. The chain's CDR3 is CASSPASTGNTIYF. The DNA for the CDR3 is TGCGCCAGCAGCCCGGCGTCAACTGGAAACACCATATATTTT.

The CDR3 sequence is CASSSGRYTDTQYF. The CDR3 nucleotides read TGTGCCAGCAGCTCGGGACGGTATACAGATACGCAGTATTTT. V usage is TRBV7-7 and J usage is TRBJ2-3; D is possibly TRBD1 or TRBD2 (5 bases each). The CDR3 length is 14 residues. Trimming cost V 4 bases and J 3 bases, with 11 bases left between them. From germline, CDR1 is SSHAT and CDR2 FNYEAQ (reference sequence). The full variable domain, rest sourced from reference TRBV7-7 and TRBJ2-3, is GAGVSQSPRYKVTKRGQDVTLRCDPISSHATLYWYQQALGQGPEFLTYFNYEAQPDKSGLPSDRFSAERPEGSISTLTIQRTEQRDSAMYRCASSSGRYTDTQYFGPGTRLTVL.

This chain uses TRBV6-5 with TRBJ2-1, with 12 bases matching TRBD2. CDR1 MNHEY and CDR2 SVGAGI come from the germline V gene. The V gene end was trimmed by 6 bases and the J gene end by 6 bases; junction bases not matched to a gene: 6. The CDR3 spans 15 residues. The CDR3 DNA reads TGTGCCAGCAGCTCTAGCGGGAGGGCCCCCAATGAGCAGTTCTTC. Protein product: CASSSSGRAPNEQFF.

The chain carries TRBV9 and TRBJ2-1; TRBD2 matches at 9 bases. In germline, CDR1 is SGDLS, CDR2 YYNGEE. V lost 0 bases and J lost 8; bases outside the gene matches: 6. This CDR3 has 15 residues. CDR3 DNA: TGTGCCAGCAGCGTAGAAGCGGGAGGAGTCCATGAGCAGTTCTTC. It codes for CASSVEAGGVHEQFF. The variable domain in full, completed from reference TRBV9 and TRBJ2-1, reads DSGVTQTPKHLITATGQRVTLRCSPRSGDLSVYWYQQSLDQGLQFLIQYYNGEERAKGNILERFSAQQFPDLHSELNLSSLELGDSALYFCASSVEAGGVHEQFFGPGTRLTVL.

The chain couples TRBV6-1 to TRBJ2-5, with 9 bases identical to TRBD2. The CDR3 loop spans 15 amino acids. Germline CDR1 is MNHNS and CDR2 is SASEGT. Trimming cost V 6 bases and J 5 bases; bases outside gene matches: 10. CDR3 coding DNA: TGTGCCAGCAGCAAAGATAGCGGGAGAGGCGAGACCCAGTACTTC. Encoded protein: CASSKDSGRGETQYF.

About this clone: Other DNA sequences of this sample code for an identical CDR3. The rearrangement links TRBV28 to TRBJ2-7, with D tentatively TRBD1 or TRBD2 (5 bases each). V lost 6 bases, J lost 0 bases, and 12 bases lay in between. This CDR3 is built from 14 residues. From germline, CDR1 is MDHEN and CDR2 SYDVKM. The CDR3 is CASSPPGHSYEQYF. For the CDR3, the DNA is TGTGCCAGCAGCCCCCCGGGGCACTCCTACGAGCAGTACTTC.

This sequence joins TRBV5-1 and TRBJ2-1; 13 bases agree with TRBD2. The V and J ends lost 3 bases and 6 bases, in that order; junction bases with no gene match: 3. Germline V gene sequence: CDR1 SGHRS, CDR2 YFSETQ. The CDR3 consists of 15 residues. DNA of the CDR3: TGCGCCAGCAGCTCGGGACTAGCGGGAACCAATGAGCAGTTCTTC. Encoded protein: CASSSGLAGTNEQFF.

The chain is built from TRBV5-1 and TRBJ2-7; either TRBD1 or TRBD2 may fit D (5 bases each). The CDR3 runs 12 residues. The V end lost 2 bases, the J end lost 6 bases, and 9 bases lay between the germline ends. Germline V lookup: CDR1 SGHRS, CDR2 YFSETQ. The CDR3 protein is CASSFDGTEQYF. The CDR3 nucleotides read TGCGCCAGCAGCTTCGACGGGACCGAGCAGTACTTC.

The sample holds a few counts of this clone. The chain combines TRBV27 with TRBJ1-4, with D possibly TRBD1 on 6 matching bases. This CDR3 is built from 11 residues. The V and J ends lost 4 bases and 10 bases respectively, with 7 bases between them. Germline CDR1 is MNHEY and CDR2 is SMNVEV (reference sequence). CDR3 DNA sequence: TGTGCCAGCAGTTCACAGGGAAAACTGTTTTTT. Translating gives CASSSQGKLFF.

The chain has TRBV28 and TRBJ1-2, with 8 bases lining up with TRBD1. The CDR3 totals 13 residues. Germline-derived CDR1 and CDR2 are MDHEN and SYDVKM. J lost 3 bases, V lost 7 bases, and 4 bases had no gene match. CDR3 region: CASKPGGDYGYTF. The CDR3 bases are TGTGCCAGCAAACCAGGGGGCGACTATGGCTACACCTTC.

The rearrangement uses TRBV7-8 and TRBJ1-4; D is ambiguous. V was clipped by 5 bases and J by 0 bases, with 28 bases between them. The CDR3 length is 21 residues. Per the germline V gene, CDR1 is SGHVS and CDR2 is FQNEAQ. The DNA for the CDR3 is TGTGCCAGCAGCCCGCCTCCTTCTGGGGATGGATCGAGGCCAACTAATGAAAAACTGTTTTTT. Residues: CASSPPPSGDGSRPTNEKLFF. Using reference TRBV7-8 and TRBJ1-4 for the parts outside the CDR3, the full variable domain is GAGVSQSPRYKVAKRGQDVALRCDPISGHVSLFWYQQALGQGPEFLTYFQNEAQLDKSGLPSDRFFAERPEGSVSTLKIQRTQQEDSAVYLCASSPPPSGDGSRPTNEKLFFGSGTQLSVL.

About this clone: An end of the junction does not agree with germline; a read error may underlie this. The CDR3: CAWTIAAANIGELFF. CDR3 nucleotides: TGTGCCTGGACCATAGCGGCGGCCAACATCGGGGAGCTGTTTTTT. The chain is built from TRBV30 and TRBJ2-2; a possible D gene is TRBD2 (6 bases). The V gene's germline CDR1 is GTSNPN and CDR2 SVGIG (reference sequence). This CDR3 has 15 amino acids.

This clone appeared once. This chain connects TRBV27 to TRBJ2-2, with D perhaps TRBD1 (6 bases). This CDR3 comprises 15 residues. Germline CDR1 and CDR2: MNHEY and SMNVEV (reference sequence). V lost 1 base and J lost 5, with 11 bases in between. CDR3 bases: TGTGCCAGCAGTTTATATAGGGGGATAACCGGGGAGCTGTTTTTT. Its translation: CASSLYRGITGELFF.

This clone appeared a single time. This chain links TRBV6-4 with TRBJ2-3, with 7 positions matching TRBD1. Trimming took 3 bases from V and 2 from J; bases not matched to a gene: 2. The CDR3 sequence is 14 residues long. Germline V gene lookup returns CDR1 MRHNA and CDR2 SNTAGT. The CDR3 region has the DNA TGTGCCAGCAGTGAGGGACAGATCACAGATACGCAGTATTTT. Translation: CASSEGQITDTQYF.

V is TRBV7-2 and J is TRBJ2-3; no clear D gene. Trimming removed 5 bases from V and 2 bases from J, with 5 bases in between. Germline V gives CDR1 SGHTA, CDR2 FQGNSA. The length of the CDR3 is 12 residues. The CDR3 spells CASSPITDTQYF. In nucleotides, the CDR3 is TGTGCCAGCAGCCCTATCACAGATACGCAGTATTTT.

This clone is a singleton in its sample. The J gene is TRBJ2-2, the V gene TRBV6-1; 7 bases are shared with TRBD2. After removal of 4 bases from V and 3 bases from J, the junction contained 14 bases not matched to a gene. In germline, CDR1 is MNHNS, CDR2 SASEGT. CDR3 length: 18 amino acids. CDR3 region: CASSASPRVAGYTGELFF. CDR3 DNA sequence: TGTGCCAGCAGTGCATCCCCTCGGGTAGCGGGCTACACCGGGGAGCTGTTTTTT.

The chain uses TRBV4-3 and TRBJ2-1; D is uncertain. The CDR3 totals 13 residues. Looked up from germline, CDR1 is LGHNA and CDR2 is YSLEER. V lost 1 base, J lost 5 bases, and 6 bases lay in between. CDR3 region: CASSQVIHNEQFF. CDR3 DNA: TGCGCCAGCAGCCAAGTTATCCACAATGAGCAGTTCTTC.

This CDR3 reads CASSREPKEKLFF. For the CDR3, the DNA is TGTGCCAGCAGCCGAGAACCAAAGGAAAAACTGTTTTTT. The rearrangement links TRBV7-9 to TRBJ1-4; no reliable D call. Trimming removed 5 bases at V and 8 bases at J, with 12 bases between. The CDR3 loop spans 13 amino acids. Germline values: CDR1 SEHNR, CDR2 FQNEAQ (reference sequence).

V is TRBV7-3 and J is TRBJ2-4; D not certain. This CDR3 is 13 amino acids long. Trimming took 1 base from V and 5 from J, leaving 6 bases between them. From germline, CDR1 is SGHTA and CDR2 FQGTGA. The CDR3 DNA sequence: TGTGCCAGCAGCTTAAATCGAGAAAACATTCAGTACTTC. Translating gives CASSLNRENIQYF.

The chain combines TRBV15 with TRBJ2-7; D remains ambiguous. The CDR3 loop spans 16 amino acids. From germline, CDR1 is LNHNV and CDR2 YYDKDF (reference sequence). Between the trimmed V and J ends, which lost 0 bases and 0 bases, there was a span of 12 bases. The CDR3 is CATSREKTVSSYEQYF. The CDR3 coding sequence is TGTGCCACCAGCAGAGAAAAGACGGTTAGCTCCTACGAGCAGTACTTC.

The V gene is TRBV5-7, the J gene TRBJ1-2, with TRBD1 matching 8 bases. TRBV5-7 is flagged as an ORF with uncertain function. After removal of 6 bases from V and 3 bases from J, the junction contained 16 bases not matched to a gene. CDR3 length equals 17 residues. CDR3 protein: CASTLMRGAGGDYGYTF. The CDR3 region has the DNA TGTGCCAGCACCCTGATGAGGGGGGCAGGGGGCGACTATGGCTACACCTTC.